A single count supports the clone carrying this T cell receptor (beta chain). Antigen: not known. This CDR3 contains 12 residues. V dropped 2 bases and J dropped 8 bases, with 10 bases sitting between them. Germline V gives CDR1 SGHDT, CDR2 YYEEEE. The sample belongs to a study of lymphopenia after photon versus proton radiotherapy. The repertoire was sequenced with immunoSEQ multiplex PCR; TCRdb's copy has only in-frame clones and lacks some. Of 68,000 or so clones listed, roughly 91% are singletons. Study-wide results and caveats: After the lymphocyte nadir, photon-treated repertoires showed oligoclonal expansion, especially of CD8+ Temra cells. A bigger post-nadir fall in TCR diversity correlated inversely with survival time in deceased patients. Photon-treated patients lost naive T cells and TCR diversity; proton-treated stayed stable.

The source is a woman in her 70s with pancreatic cancer. The chain carries TRBV5-6 and TRBJ1-2; possible D gene TRBD1, 5 bases. The sample here was peripheral blood, taken from a patient treated with photon-based radiotherapy. The CDR3 DNA is TGTGCCAGCAGCTTAGGGGCGGGAGGCTACACCTTC. Translating it yields CASSLGAGGYTF.